The 20 T cell receptor beta chains presented below share a single source sample, sequenced in a study of regulatory T cells in long-lasting Graves disease. Time point in this sample: newly diagnosed GD, antithyroid drugs for less than 3 months. The TCR library used RNA extracted from PBMCs. Sequencing libraries for TCR beta were prepared with iRepertoire HTBI primers and Arm-PCR of CDR3 regions. Each CDR3 protein is one row after TCRdb ran MiXCR on the multiplex PCR reads. The profile shows about 470,000 distinct CDR3 sequences, under 15% of them singletons. The sample also formed part of further work on T cells in Graves' hyperthyroidism and ophthalmopathy.

The sample in question was peripheral blood mononuclear cells (PBMCs), obtained at new diagnosis, from a patient treated with antithyroid drugs. Receptors were obtained from a woman aged 30 to 39 with Graves disease.

This clonotype appeared many times. The chain recombines TRBV5-1 with TRBJ2-5; tentatively, D is TRBD1 (6 bases). The CDR3 totals 13 residues. V dropped 5 bases and J dropped 5 bases, with 13 bases sitting between them. Germline CDR1 reads SGHRS; CDR2 reads YFSETQ. The CDR3 DNA reads as TGCGCCAGCAGGACACAGGGTACGGAGACCCAGTACTTC. The encoded protein is CASRTQGTETQYF.

This clonotype was found a few times. The chain recombines TRBV6-5 with TRBJ2-7; D not resolved. V was trimmed by 2 bases and J by 2 bases, leaving 19 bases between them. This CDR3 spans 17 amino acids. Germline assignment: CDR1 MNHEY and CDR2 SVGAGI. CDR3 nucleotide sequence: TGTGCCAGCAGTTACACGCCCCCCATAGAACCTCCCTACGAGCAGTACTTC. This encodes CASSYTPPIEPPYEQYF.

With regard to this clonotype: Given a much more abundant clone one base away, this may be a read error. The CDR3 DNA follows: TGTGCCAGCAGCTTAGGGACTAGTGAAACCTACGAGCAGTTCTTC. Amino acid sequence: CASSLGTSETYEQFF. The chain uses TRBV7-6 and TRBJ2-1; TRBD2 matches at 7 bases. CDR3 length equals 15 residues. Trimming took 1 base from V and 10 from J; bases not matched to a gene: 10. In germline, CDR1 is SGHVS, CDR2 FNYEAQ.

The rearrangement uses TRBV3-1 and TRBJ2-7; the D gene is possibly TRBD2 (6 bases). Trimming took 4 bases from V and 5 from J, leaving 18 bases between them. The length of the CDR3 is 15 residues. Germline values: CDR1 LGHDT, CDR2 YNNKEL (reference sequence). The CDR3 DNA reads as TGTGCCAGCAGCCCCTCGAGTAGCGGTCCCCACGAGCAGTACTTC. Its translation is CASSPSSSGPHEQYF.

This clonotype was found many times. The chain joins TRBV12-3 or TRBV12-4 to TRBJ1-1; 11 bases are a match to TRBD1. Trimming cost V 6 bases and J 3 bases; bases outside gene matches: 0. The CDR3 is made up of 13 amino acids. Here the CDR3 DNA reads TGTGCCAGCAGGGGACAGGGGGACACTGAAGCTTTCTTT. Its protein is CASRGQGDTEAFF.

This clonotype was seen more than once but under ten times. The rearrangement links TRBV14 to TRBJ2-1; D gene uncertain. This CDR3 has 15 amino acids. Germline CDR1 is SGHDN and CDR2 is FVKESK. V was pared by 4 bases and J by 5 bases, with 15 bases between. The CDR3 DNA reads as TGTGCCAGCAGCCTCCCTTGGTTTCAAAACAATGAGCAGTTCTTC. It codes for CASSLPWFQNNEQFF.

On this clonotype itself: A much larger clone differs by one base, so this may be a read error. The chain combines TRBV5-1 with TRBJ2-3; D is unclear. The germline V and J ends were trimmed by 7 bases and 0 bases, with 21 bases remaining between them. CDR3 length: 17 amino acids. Germline CDR1 SGHRS, CDR2 YFSETQ. In DNA, the CDR3 is TGCGCCAGCGGCAAAGACCTGGCTAGAACTAGCACAGATACGCAGTATTTT. It codes for CASGKDLARTSTDTQYF.

This clonotype was recorded at least ten times. The chain links TRBV28 to TRBJ2-7; the D gene is possibly TRBD2 (5 bases). The CDR3 consists of 15 residues. Germline V gene sequence: CDR1 MDHEN, CDR2 SYDVKM. V shed 6 bases and J shed 5 bases, with 20 bases lying between them. The CDR3 sequence: CASSPAREDRHEQYF. The DNA for the CDR3 is TGTGCCAGCAGCCCCGCCCGGGAAGACCGCCACGAGCAGTACTTC.

This chain uses TRBV11-3 with TRBJ2-5, with a possible D match to TRBD1 (5 bases). Germline values: CDR1 SGHNT, CDR2 YENEEA. CDR3 length: 14 residues. Trimming removed 5 bases at V and 2 bases at J, with 12 bases between. The CDR3 nucleotides are TGTGCCAGCAGCCCTCAGGGTGCACAAGAGACCCAGTACTTC. This codes for CASSPQGAQETQYF.

This clonotype was counted a few times. V usage is TRBV5-1 and J usage is TRBJ2-1; 7 bases are shared with TRBD1. V lost 6 bases to trimming and J lost 7 bases; unmatched junction nucleotides: 13. CDR1 SGHRS and CDR2 YFSETQ come from the germline V gene. CDR3 length: 15 amino acids. CDR3 sequence: CASKVVTGPGNEQFF. CDR3 sequence (DNA): TGCGCCAGCAAGGTTGTGACAGGGCCAGGTAATGAGCAGTTCTTC.

The chain couples TRBV9 to TRBJ1-1; D not resolved. This CDR3 has 12 amino acids. The V end lost 0 bases, the J end lost 7 bases, and 7 bases lay between the germline ends. Germline lookup yields CDR1 SGDLS and CDR2 YYNGEE. CDR3 sequence: CASSVDQIEAFF. For the CDR3, the DNA is TGTGCCAGCAGCGTAGACCAGATTGAAGCTTTCTTT.

The chain has TRBV7-3 and TRBJ2-1, with 11 bases fitting TRBD2. The CDR3 covers 14 residues. Germline V gene lookup returns CDR1 SGHTA and CDR2 FQGTGA. The trim removed 4 bases at V and 15 bases at J, leaving 11 bases unmatched. CDR3 loop: CASSSVAGGPSLFF. The CDR3 DNA reads as TGTGCCAGCAGCTCGGTAGCGGGAGGGCCAAGCCTGTTCTTC.

This clonotype has at least ten counts. The CDR3 DNA is TGTGCCACCAGTGATTCCAGCGGGGTCCAAGAGACCCAGTACTTC. It is translated as CATSDSSGVQETQYF. The chain carries TRBV24-1 and TRBJ2-5, with 7 bases identical to TRBD2. J lost 1 base, V lost 2 bases, and 3 bases had no gene match. CDR3 length equals 15 residues. Germline CDR1 and CDR2: KGHDR and SFDVKD.

In this sample, this clonotype turned up many times. The V and J genes are TRBV20-1 and TRBJ2-7, with 7 nucleotides matching TRBD2. Germline V gene lookup returns CDR1 DFQATT and CDR2 SNEGSKA (reference sequence). CDR3 length equals 14 residues. Losses at the gene ends were 3 bases for V and 4 bases for J; bases not matched to a gene: 9. CDR3 amino acids: CSASDPAGDYEQYF. The CDR3 DNA sequence: TGCAGTGCTAGTGACCCGGCGGGGGATTACGAGCAGTACTTC.

Many counts were recorded for this clonotype. The V and J genes are TRBV28 and TRBJ2-3; no clear D gene. Trimming shortened V by 3 bases and J by 9 bases, and 13 bases separated the two germline ends. CDR1 and CDR2 (germline): MDHEN, SYDVKM. CDR3 length: 13 residues. CDR3 sequence: CASSFLPDITQYF. CDR3 in DNA: TGTGCCAGCAGTTTTTTACCAGACATAACGCAGTATTTT.

On this clonotype: A junction end diverges from the germline sequence, so it may reflect a read error. This chain connects TRBV20-1 to TRBJ2-7, with D uncertain. Germline CDR1 is DFQATT and CDR2 is SNEGSKA (reference sequence). The CDR3 contains 9 residues. The CDR3 loop is CSARNSLSF. CDR3 DNA sequence: TGCAGTGCTAGAAATAGTCTCTCTTTC.

This clonotype was counted only a few times. This rearrangement joins TRBV2 to TRBJ2-7; D may correspond to TRBD1 or TRBD2 (5 bases each). The CDR3 length is 13 residues. Trimming removed 2 bases from V and 3 bases from J, with 8 bases in between. The germline V gene encodes CDR1 SNHLY and CDR2 FYNNEI. CDR3 in amino acids: CASSEMGVYEQYF. CDR3 in DNA: TGTGCCAGCAGTGAAATGGGGGTCTACGAGCAGTACTTC.

This clonotype has just a few counts. The J gene is TRBJ2-3, the V gene TRBV6-5, with D possibly called TRBD1 or TRBD2 (5 bases each). The CDR3 is 13 residues long. V gave up 7 bases and J gave up 6 bases, with 14 bases separating them. CDR1 and CDR2 (germline): MNHEY, SVGAGI. CDR3 sequence: CASTYNEGDTQYF. The CDR3 DNA reads as TGTGCCAGCACTTATAACGAGGGGGATACGCAGTATTTT.

This clonotype appeared many times. V and J are TRBV6-2 or TRBV6-3 and TRBJ2-3; possibly TRBD1 for D (6 bases). CDR1 and CDR2 (germline): MNHEY, SVGEGT. CDR3 length: 14 residues. Trimming shortened V by 6 bases and J by 7 bases, and 17 bases separated the two germline ends. The CDR3 loop reads CASRPIPQGNTQYF. The DNA of the CDR3 is TGTGCCAGCAGACCAATCCCACAGGGAAATACGCAGTATTTT.

Many counts were recorded for this clonotype. The rearrangement uses TRBV30 and TRBJ2-3; D gene uncertain. Germline CDR1 is GTSNPN and CDR2 is SVGIG (reference sequence). The CDR3 length is 14 residues. Trimming removed 0 bases at V and 3 bases at J, with 10 bases between. This chain's CDR3 is CAWSVLGKTDTQYF. The CDR3 nucleotides are TGTGCCTGGAGTGTACTGGGGAAAACAGATACGCAGTATTTT.